This is a list of T cell receptor beta chains from one sample in a study of T cells in Graves' hyperthyroidism and ophthalmopathy. TCRdb independently ran MiXCR on the multiplex PCR reads; one entry per CDR3 protein. The sample has fewer than 700,000 distinct CDR3 sequences; roughly 18% are singletons. What was sequenced was blood. These receptor sequences come from a woman in her late teens or twenties with Graves' ophthalmopathy. Both conserved end residues are part of each CDR3. The order of the fields is clone size, J gene, V gene, D gene, CDR3 protein, CDR3 DNA. D genes are given only for firm matches. Only some rows state a clone size, as once, few, many or a class for expanded clones.

many,TRBJ2-7,TRBV25-1,NA,CASSEVGTYEQYF,TGTGCCAGCAGTGAAGTGGGTACCTACGAGCAGTACTTC
many,TRBJ2-5,TRBV7-9,TRBD1,CASSPALDRANQETQYF,TGTGCCAGCAGCCCGGCCCTAGACAGGGCAAACCAAGAGACCCAGTACTTC
many,TRBJ2-3,TRBV3-1,NA,CASSQSTDTQYF,TGTGCCAGCAGTCAGTCCACAGATACGCAGTATTTT
NA,TRBJ1-5,TRBV20-1,TRBD1,CSAWTGINQPQHF,TGCAGTGCTTGGACAGGGATCAATCAGCCCCAGCATTTT
few,TRBJ2-5,TRBV28,NA,CASGRLGESEETQYF,TGTGCCAGCGGCCGCCTTGGAGAGAGCGAAGAGACCCAGTACTTC
NA,TRBJ1-1,TRBV29-1,NA,CSVSGVEAFF,TGCAGCGTCTCCGGGGTTGAAGCTTTCTTT
NA,TRBJ2-2,TRBV13,NA,CTSSPPGNTGELFF,TGTACCAGCAGCCCACCAGGGAACACCGGGGAGCTGTTTTTT
few,TRBJ2-6,TRBV29-1,TRBD1,CSVDLQGASGANVLTF,TGCAGCGTTGACCTACAGGGGGCTAGTGGGGCCAACGTCCTGACTTTC
many,TRBJ1-4,TRBV4-3,NA,CASSQDSAETYEKLFF,TGCGCCAGCAGCCAAGATTCGGCAGAAACTTATGAAAAACTGTTTTTT
few,TRBJ2-3,TRBV20-1,NA,CSATGSGLPGTQYF,TGCAGTGCTACCGGGAGCGGCCTCCCGGGTACGCAGTATTTT
many,TRBJ1-1,TRBV6-2/TRBV6-3,NA,CAARQAMNTEAFF,TGTGCCGCAAGACAGGCAATGAACACTGAAGCTTTCTTT
few,TRBJ2-7,TRBV29-1,NA,CSVVTFSHEQYF,TGCAGCGTTGTAACATTCTCCCACGAGCAGTACTTC
many,TRBJ2-7,TRBV5-1,TRBD1,CASSSRQGLDEQYF,TGCGCCAGCAGCTCCCGACAGGGCTTGGACGAGCAGTACTTC
few,TRBJ1-2,TRBV7-2,NA,CASSPEGNYGYTF,TGTGCCAGCAGCCCAGAGGGTAATTATGGCTACACCTTC
NA,TRBJ2-3,TRBV6-1,NA,CASGANGDTQYF,TGTGCCAGCGGGGCGAACGGAGATACGCAGTATTTT
few,TRBJ1-6,TRBV4-3,NA,CASSQVFPGDSPLHF,TGCGCCAGCAGCCAAGTTTTCCCAGGGGATTCACCCCTCCACTTT
many,TRBJ2-5,TRBV7-9,TRBD2,CASSLVSRSGRAGETQYF,TGTGCCAGCAGCTTAGTATCCCGCAGCGGGAGGGCCGGTGAGACCCAGTACTTC
many,TRBJ1-2,TRBV28,NA,CASTPSAGYGYTF,TGTGCCAGCACTCCCAGTGCGGGTTATGGCTACACCTTC
many,TRBJ2-2,TRBV30,NA,CAWRTLNTGELFF,TGTGCCTGGAGGACGCTGAACACCGGGGAGCTGTTTTTT
few,TRBJ2-2,TRBV7-2,NA,CASITSRGRAGELFF,TGTGCCAGCATCACGAGTCGGGGGCGCGCCGGGGAGCTGTTTTTT
many,TRBJ1-5,TRBV12-3/TRBV12-4,NA,CASSFRGNSNQPQHF,TGTGCCAGCAGTTTCCGAGGAAATAGCAATCAGCCCCAGCATTTT
NA,TRBJ1-4,TRBV28,TRBD1,CASNLGAGGDQRDKLFF,TGTGCCAGTAACCTTGGGGCAGGGGGCGACCAGCGAGACAAACTGTTTTTT
few,TRBJ2-7,TRBV7-6,TRBD2,CASSLTSGRAGEQYF,TGTGCCAGCAGCTTGACTAGCGGGAGGGCTGGAGAGCAGTACTTC
many,TRBJ1-1,TRBV11-2,NA,CASSSGESQAFF,TGTGCCAGCAGCTCGGGAGAGTCTCAAGCTTTCTTT
many,TRBJ1-1,TRBV7-9,NA,CASSLVGRGLGTEAFF,TGTGCCAGCAGCTTAGTCGGCCGGGGCTTGGGCACTGAAGCTTTCTTT
many,TRBJ2-3,TRBV28,TRBD2,CAGSGGERVADTQYF,TGTGCCGGATCTGGGGGGGAAAGGGTCGCAGATACGCAGTATTTT